The present T cell receptor beta chain was sequenced within a study of cytomegalovirus exposure and HLA in healthy donors. General study points: A likely sequencing artifact accounted for one observed cluster of highly shared sequence variants.

The CDR3 runs 15 residues. Germline lookup yields CDR1 SEHNR and CDR2 FQNEAQ (reference sequence). The PCR employed 60 Vbeta primers together with 13 Jbeta primers. TCRdb's copy holds only in-frame clones and misses some; the assay was immunoSEQ multiplex PCR. The table shows roughly 110,000 clones, with around 80% occurring only once. This clone was observed once. Its specificity is unknown. One junction end disagrees with the germline gene, perhaps due to a read error. The sample comprised PBMCs. The rearrangement links TRBV7-9 to TRBJ1-1; D perhaps matches TRBD1 (5 bases). The origin of this receptor is a woman between 18 and 29 years old in good health and CMV-seropositive. DNA for the CDR3: TGTTCCAGCAGCTTAGCCGCGACAGTGAACACTGAAGCTTTCTTT. Protein product: CSSSLAATVNTEAFF.